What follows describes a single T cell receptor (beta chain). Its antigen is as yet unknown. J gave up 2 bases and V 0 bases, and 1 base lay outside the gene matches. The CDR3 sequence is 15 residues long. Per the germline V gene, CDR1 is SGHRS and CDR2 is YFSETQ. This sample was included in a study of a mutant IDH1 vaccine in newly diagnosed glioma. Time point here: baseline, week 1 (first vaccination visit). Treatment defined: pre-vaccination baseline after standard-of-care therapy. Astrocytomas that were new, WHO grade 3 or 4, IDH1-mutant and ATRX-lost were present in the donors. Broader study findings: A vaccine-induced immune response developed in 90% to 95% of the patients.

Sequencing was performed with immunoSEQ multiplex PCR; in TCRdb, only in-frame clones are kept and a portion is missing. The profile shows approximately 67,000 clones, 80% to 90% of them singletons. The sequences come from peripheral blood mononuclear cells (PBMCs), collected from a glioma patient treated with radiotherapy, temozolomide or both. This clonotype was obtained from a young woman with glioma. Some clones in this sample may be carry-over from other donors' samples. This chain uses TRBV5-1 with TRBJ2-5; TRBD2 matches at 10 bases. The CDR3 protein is CASSLELAGQETQYF. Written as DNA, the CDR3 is TGCGCCAGCAGCTTGGAACTAGCGGGACAAGAGACCCAGTACTTC.